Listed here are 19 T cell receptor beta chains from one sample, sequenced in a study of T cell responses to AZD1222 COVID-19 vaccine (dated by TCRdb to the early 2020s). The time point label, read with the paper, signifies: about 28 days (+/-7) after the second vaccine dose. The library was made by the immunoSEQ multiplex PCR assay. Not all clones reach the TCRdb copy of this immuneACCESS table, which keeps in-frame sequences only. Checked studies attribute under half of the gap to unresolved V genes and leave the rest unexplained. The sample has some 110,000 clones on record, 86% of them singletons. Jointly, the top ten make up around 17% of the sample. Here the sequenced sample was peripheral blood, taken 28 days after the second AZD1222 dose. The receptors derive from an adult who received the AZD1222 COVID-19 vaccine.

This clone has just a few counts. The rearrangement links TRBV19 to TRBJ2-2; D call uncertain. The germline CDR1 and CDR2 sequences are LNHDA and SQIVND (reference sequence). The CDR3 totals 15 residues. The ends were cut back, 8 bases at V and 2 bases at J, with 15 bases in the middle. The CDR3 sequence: CASSVEGINTGELFF. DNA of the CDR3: TGTGCCAGTTCAGTCGAAGGCATCAACACCGGGGAGCTGTTTTTT.

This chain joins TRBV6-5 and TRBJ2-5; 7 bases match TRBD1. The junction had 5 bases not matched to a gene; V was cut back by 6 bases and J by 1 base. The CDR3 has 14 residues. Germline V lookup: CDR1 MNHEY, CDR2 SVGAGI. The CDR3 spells CASSLYRGQETQYF. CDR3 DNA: TGTGCCAGCAGCCTTTACAGGGGCCAAGAGACCCAGTACTTC.

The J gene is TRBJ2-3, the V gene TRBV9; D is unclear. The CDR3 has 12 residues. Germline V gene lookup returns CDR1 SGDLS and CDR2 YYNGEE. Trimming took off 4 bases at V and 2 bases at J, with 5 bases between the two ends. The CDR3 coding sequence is TGTGCCAGCAGCACAGACACAGATACGCAGTATTTT. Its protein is CASSTDTDTQYF.

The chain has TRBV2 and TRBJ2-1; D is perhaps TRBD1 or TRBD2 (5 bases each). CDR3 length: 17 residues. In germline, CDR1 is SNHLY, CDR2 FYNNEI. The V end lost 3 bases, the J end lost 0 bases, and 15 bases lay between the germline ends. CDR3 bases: TGTGCCAGCAGTGATTTTTCGGGACCTTTCTCCTACAATGAGCAGTTCTTC. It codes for CASSDFSGPFSYNEQFF.

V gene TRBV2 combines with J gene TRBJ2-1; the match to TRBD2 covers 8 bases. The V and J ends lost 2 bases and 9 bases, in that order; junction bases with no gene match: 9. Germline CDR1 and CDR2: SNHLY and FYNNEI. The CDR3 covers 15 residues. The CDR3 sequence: CASSETVAGTGEQFF. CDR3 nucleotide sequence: TGTGCCAGCAGTGAAACGGTAGCGGGGACGGGTGAGCAGTTCTTC.

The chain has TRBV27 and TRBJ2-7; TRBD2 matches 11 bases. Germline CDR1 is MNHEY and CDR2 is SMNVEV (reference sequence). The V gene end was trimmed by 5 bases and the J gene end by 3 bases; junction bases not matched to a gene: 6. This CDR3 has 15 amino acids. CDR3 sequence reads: CASSLSTSGVYEQYF. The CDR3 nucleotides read TGTGCCAGCAGTCTTTCGACTAGCGGGGTCTACGAGCAGTACTTC.

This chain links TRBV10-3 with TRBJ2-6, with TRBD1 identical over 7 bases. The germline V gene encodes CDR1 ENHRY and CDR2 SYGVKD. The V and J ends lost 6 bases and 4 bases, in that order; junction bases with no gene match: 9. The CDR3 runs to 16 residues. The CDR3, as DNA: TGTGCCATCAGAGCCATACAGGGGCCAGGGGCCAACGTCCTGACTTTC. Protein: CAIRAIQGPGANVLTF.

Written as DNA, the CDR3 is TGTGCCAGCAGCCAAGGGTTTAGCGGGAGCTCCTACGAGCAGTACTTC. Translating it yields CASSQGFSGSSYEQYF. The chain links TRBV3-1 (or the pseudogene TRBV3-2) to TRBJ2-7; 9 bases fit TRBD2. The junction had 4 bases not matched to a gene; V was cut back by 1 base and J by 0 bases. The CDR3 has 16 amino acids. Germline V gene data show CDR1 as LGHDT and CDR2 as YNNKEL (reference sequence).

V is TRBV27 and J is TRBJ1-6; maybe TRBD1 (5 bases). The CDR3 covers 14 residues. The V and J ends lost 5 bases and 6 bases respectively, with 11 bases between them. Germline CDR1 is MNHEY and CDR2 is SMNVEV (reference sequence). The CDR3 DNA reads TGTGCCAGCAGTAGGCGGCAGGGTAATTCACCCCTCCACTTT. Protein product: CASSRRQGNSPLHF.

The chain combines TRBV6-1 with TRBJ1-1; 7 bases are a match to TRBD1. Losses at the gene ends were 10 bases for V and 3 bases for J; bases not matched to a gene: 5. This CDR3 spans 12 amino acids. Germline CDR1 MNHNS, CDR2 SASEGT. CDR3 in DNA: TGTGCCATCAGGGGGGGTGACACTGAAGCTTTCTTT. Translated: CAIRGGDTEAFF.

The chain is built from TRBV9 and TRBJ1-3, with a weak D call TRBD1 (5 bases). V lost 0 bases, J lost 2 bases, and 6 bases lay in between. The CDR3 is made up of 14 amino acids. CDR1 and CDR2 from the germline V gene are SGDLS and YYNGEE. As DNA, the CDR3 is TGTGCCAGCAGCGTAGGGGGGGCTGGAAACACCATATATTTT. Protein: CASSVGGAGNTIYF.

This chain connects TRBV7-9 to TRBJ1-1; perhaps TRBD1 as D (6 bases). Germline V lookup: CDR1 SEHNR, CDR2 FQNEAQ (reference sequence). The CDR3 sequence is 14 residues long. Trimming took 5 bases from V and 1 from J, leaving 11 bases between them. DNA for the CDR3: TGTGCCAGCAGCAACCGGGACACGAACACTGAAGCTTTCTTT. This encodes CASSNRDTNTEAFF.

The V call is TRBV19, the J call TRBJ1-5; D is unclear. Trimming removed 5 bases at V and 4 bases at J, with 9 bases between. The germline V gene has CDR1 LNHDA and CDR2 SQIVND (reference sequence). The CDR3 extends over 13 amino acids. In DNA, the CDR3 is TGTGCCAGTAGTTCTAGTAGAAATCAGCCCCAGCATTTT. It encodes CASSSSRNQPQHF. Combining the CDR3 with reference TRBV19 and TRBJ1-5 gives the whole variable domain DGGITQSPKYLFRKEGQNVTLSCEQNLNHDAMYWYRQDPGQGLRLIYYSQIVNDFQKGDIAEGYSVSREKKESFPLTVTSAQKNPTAFYLCASSSSRNQPQHFGDGTRLSIL.

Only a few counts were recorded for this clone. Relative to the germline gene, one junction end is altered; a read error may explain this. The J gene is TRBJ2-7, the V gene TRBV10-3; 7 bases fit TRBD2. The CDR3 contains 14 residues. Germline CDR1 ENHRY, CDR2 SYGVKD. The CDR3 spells CAIRESGGTYEQYF. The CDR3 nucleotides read TGTGCCATCAGGGAGTCCGGGGGGACCTACGAGCAGTACTTC.

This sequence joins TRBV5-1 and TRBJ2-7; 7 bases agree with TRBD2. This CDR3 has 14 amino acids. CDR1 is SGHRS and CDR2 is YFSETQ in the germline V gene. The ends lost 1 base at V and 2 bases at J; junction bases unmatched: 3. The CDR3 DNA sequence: TGCGCCAGCAGCTTGTCCGGACTAGCCTACGAGCAGTACTTC. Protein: CASSLSGLAYEQYF.

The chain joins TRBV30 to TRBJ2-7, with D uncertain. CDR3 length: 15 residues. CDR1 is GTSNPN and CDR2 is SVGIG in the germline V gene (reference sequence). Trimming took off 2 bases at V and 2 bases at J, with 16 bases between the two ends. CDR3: CAWSTERVFPYEQYF. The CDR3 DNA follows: TGTGCCTGGAGTACCGAACGGGTTTTCCCCTACGAGCAGTACTTC.

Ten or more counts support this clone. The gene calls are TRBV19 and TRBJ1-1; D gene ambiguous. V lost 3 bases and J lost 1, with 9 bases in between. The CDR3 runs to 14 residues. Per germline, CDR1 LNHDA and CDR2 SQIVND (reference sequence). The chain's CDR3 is CASSIDIRNTEAFF. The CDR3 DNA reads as TGTGCCAGTAGTATTGACATAAGGAACACTGAAGCTTTCTTT.

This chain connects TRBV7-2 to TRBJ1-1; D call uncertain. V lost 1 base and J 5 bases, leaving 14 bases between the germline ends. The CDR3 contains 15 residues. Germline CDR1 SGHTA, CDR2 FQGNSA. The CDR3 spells CASSLVSGLGTEAFF. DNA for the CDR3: TGTGCCAGCAGCTTAGTATCCGGCCTGGGGACTGAAGCTTTCTTT.

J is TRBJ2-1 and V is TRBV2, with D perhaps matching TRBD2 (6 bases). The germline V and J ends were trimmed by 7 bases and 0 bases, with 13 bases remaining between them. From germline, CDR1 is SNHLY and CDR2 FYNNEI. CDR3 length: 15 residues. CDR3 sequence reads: CASIWFGGSYNEQFF. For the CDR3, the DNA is TGTGCCAGCATTTGGTTCGGGGGCTCCTACAATGAGCAGTTCTTC.